The next 5 T cell receptor beta chains were all read from a single sample in a study of T cell responses to AZD1222 COVID-19 vaccine. The table came from immunoSEQ multiplex PCR; TCRdb's copy has only in-frame clones and leaves some out. The repertoire holds 250,000 to 300,000 clones, 90% to 95% seen once, with 0.5% to 0.7% in the top ten. Material: peripheral blood, obtained 28 days after the second AZD1222 dose. The receptor set was obtained from an adult who received the AZD1222 COVID-19 vaccine.

The V call is TRBV11-3, the J call TRBJ2-7; D is undetermined. The CDR3 sequence is 14 residues long. Trimming cost V 5 bases and J 3 bases, with 14 bases left between them. CDR1 is SGHNT, CDR2 YENEEA, per germline. CDR3 DNA sequence: TGTGCCAGCAGCACGCCCCGGGTCCTCTACGAGCAGTACTTC. Translated: CASSTPRVLYEQYF. The full variable domain, its missing parts supplied by reference TRBV11-3 and TRBJ2-7, is EAGVVQSPRYKIIEKKQPVAFWCNPISGHNTLYWYLQNLGQGPELLIRYENEEAVDDSQLPKDRFSAERLKGVDSTLKIQPAELGDSAVYLCASSTPRVLYEQYFGPGTRLTVT.

The chain is built from TRBV28 and TRBJ2-7; D unresolved. V was trimmed by 3 bases and J by 0 bases, leaving 9 bases between them. Germline values: CDR1 MDHEN, CDR2 SYDVKM. The CDR3 length is 14 residues. CDR3 sequence: CASSFVPSSYEQYF. The CDR3 coding sequence is TGTGCCAGCAGTTTCGTCCCAAGCTCCTACGAGCAGTACTTC.

The chain uses TRBV24-1 and TRBJ1-2; the D is unclear. Trimming stripped 0 bases from V and 5 bases from J, with 9 bases between. Germline lookup yields CDR1 KGHDR and CDR2 SFDVKD. The CDR3 has 14 residues. The CDR3 region is CATSDLNSRYGYTF. The CDR3 DNA sequence: TGTGCCACCAGTGATTTGAACAGCCGGTATGGCTACACCTTC.

V and J are TRBV28 and TRBJ1-5; TRBD1 matches at 7 bases. The CDR3 is 13 amino acids. The germline V gene has CDR1 MDHEN and CDR2 SYDVKM. After removal of 10 bases from V and 3 bases from J, the junction contained 6 bases not matched to a gene. The CDR3 loop reads CATHRGPNQPQHF. In DNA form, the CDR3 reads TGTGCCACTCACAGGGGACCCAATCAGCCCCAGCATTTT. Full variable domain (rest looked up from reference TRBV28 and TRBJ1-5): DVKVTQSSRYLVKRTGEKVFLECVQDMDHENMFWYRQDPGLGLRLIYFSYDVKMKEKGDIPEGYSVSREKKERFSLILESASTNQTSMYLCATHRGPNQPQHFGDGTRLSIL.

This sequence joins TRBV6-2 or TRBV6-3 and TRBJ2-1, with 9 bases that match TRBD2. Germline CDR1 MNHEY, CDR2 SVGEGT. The CDR3 is 13 amino acids. V shed 5 bases and J 7 bases; nucleotides not matched to a gene: 3. The CDR3 loop reads CASSDSGRNEQFF. For the CDR3, the DNA is TGTGCCAGCAGTGATAGCGGGAGAAATGAGCAGTTCTTC.